This paragraph covers one TCR beta chain sequence. Germline V gene data show CDR1 as LNHDA and CDR2 as SQIVND (reference sequence). The CDR3 loop spans 13 amino acids. Germline trimming cut 10 bases from V and 4 bases from J; bases unmatched to any gene: 4. This sample stems from a study of blood T cell repertoires in COVID-19. Study at large: T cells, B-cell-depleted T cells, or PBMCs supplied cDNA or gDNA.

Original processing methods: Estimation of nucleated cell counts was performed using reference gene primer amplification. Using immunoSEQ multiplex PCR, the repertoire was profiled, and TCRdb retains in-frame clones only, with some absent. For V, J and clone size, that table is used; D and trimming come from the DNA. Counted here are around 270,000 clones, 75% to 90% occurring once; the ten biggest clones make up 1.5% to 2%. The receptor was isolated from a man aged 25-40 years with active or convalescent COVID-19. V and J are TRBV19 and TRBJ2-3; TRBD2 aligns across 11 bases. What was sequenced was peripheral blood. The CDR3 region is CATASGGSDTQYF. The DNA of the CDR3 is TGTGCCACTGCTAGCGGGGGGTCAGATACGCAGTATTTT.